The present TCR beta chain was sequenced within a study of blood T cell repertoires in COVID-19. At the level of the study: Italy, Spain and the United States were the sources of the convalescent and acute COVID-19 samples. The analysed material was cDNA or gDNA that came from T cells, B-cell-depleted T cells, or PBMCs.

During active infection, Seattle patients enrolled and were then monitored through disease. Here immunoSEQ multiplex PCR was the method, and the copy in TCRdb shows in-frame clones only, minus some. The table records about 300,000 clones, roughly 84% of them present only once. The CDR3 has 15 amino acids. The germline V gene encodes CDR1 SEHNR and CDR2 FQNEAQ (reference sequence). V lost 4 bases to trimming and J lost 2 bases; unmatched junction nucleotides: 5. The origin of this receptor is a human donor with COVID-19, enrolled during active disease. The donor label of this sample is uncertain. The sample was peripheral blood. This rearrangement joins TRBV7-9 to TRBJ1-3, with TRBD1 identical over 7 bases. This chain's CDR3 is CASSSPTGTGNTIYF. The CDR3 DNA sequence: TGTGCCAGCAGCTCACCGACAGGGACTGGAAACACCATATATTTT.